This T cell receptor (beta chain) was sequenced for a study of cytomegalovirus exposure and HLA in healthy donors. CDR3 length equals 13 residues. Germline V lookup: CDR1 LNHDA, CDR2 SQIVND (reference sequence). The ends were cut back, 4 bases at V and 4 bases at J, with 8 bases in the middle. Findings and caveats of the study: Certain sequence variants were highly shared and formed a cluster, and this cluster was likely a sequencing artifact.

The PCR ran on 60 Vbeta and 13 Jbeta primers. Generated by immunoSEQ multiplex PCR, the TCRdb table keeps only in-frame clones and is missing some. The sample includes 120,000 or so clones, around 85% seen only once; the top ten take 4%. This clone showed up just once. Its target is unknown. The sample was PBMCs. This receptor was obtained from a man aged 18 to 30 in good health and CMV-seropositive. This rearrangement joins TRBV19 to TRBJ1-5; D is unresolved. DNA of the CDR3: TGTGCCAGTAGTAAGCCTCCGAATCAGCCCCAGCATTTT. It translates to CASSKPPNQPQHF.